A selection of T cell receptor beta chains follows, all from one sample in a study of Ad26.COV2.S vaccination and SARS-CoV-2 variants. The protocol was immunoSEQ multiplex PCR, while the TCRdb copy is restricted to in-frame clones and leaves out a portion. The sample consists of 500,000 or so clones, around 85% of them appearing once. Here the sequenced sample was peripheral blood, taken in a trial of Ad26.COV2.S vaccine versus placebo. All receptors derive from a person aged 18 to 59 who received the Ad26.COV2.S COVID-19 vaccine or a placebo. CDR3s leave out the opening cysteine and the closing phenylalanine or tryptophan. Each record gives: V gene, J gene, clone size, CDR3 protein. Part of the rows lack a size; the others show once, few, many or a class for expanded clones.

>TRBV15|TRBJ1-5|-
ATSRGRDQPQH
>TRBV4-1|TRBJ2-5|-
ASRGRTSGEHAQETQY
>TRBV7-3|TRBJ1-3|-
ASSLMGPSPSGNTIY
>TRBV6-2/TRBV6-3|TRBJ2-3|-
ASTPSGKSLDTQY
>TRBV5-5|TRBJ1-1|-
ASSLTGAHEAF
>TRBV28|TRBJ1-5|-
ASSLRGPQPQH
>TRBV10-3|TRBJ1-1|-
AISERTVNTEAF
>TRBV4-1|TRBJ2-1|once
ASSQPLADEQF
>TRBV5-6|TRBJ2-1|few
ASSSMTGSSYNEQF
>TRBV6-2/TRBV6-3|TRBJ2-7|-
ASSSPSGSRNEQY
>TRBV20-1|TRBJ2-7|once
SAQLANEQY
>TRBV28|TRBJ2-7|-
ASSLAGFSYEQY
>TRBV9|TRBJ2-5|few
ASAPPGGRETQY
>TRBV19|TRBJ2-1|-
ASRSAGQGNNEQF
>TRBV30|TRBJ2-3|-
AWSWGPKTDTQY
>TRBV25-1|TRBJ1-1|once
ASGRGWGEAF
>TRBV5-6|TRBJ2-3|-
ASSLVGRASTDTQY
>TRBV18|TRBJ2-3|-
ASSPLGANTDTQY
>TRBV5-6|TRBJ1-1|-
ASSRAAMNTEAF
>TRBV7-3|TRBJ1-5|-
ASSLDTYNQPQH
>TRBV7-8|TRBJ2-7|once
ASSGRASLEQY
>TRBV6-6|TRBJ2-5|-
ASSRQTQETQY
>TRBV19|TRBJ2-5|-
ASSIWGEETQY
>TRBV24-1|TRBJ2-1|-
ATSDSPGLAGEQF
>TRBV9|TRBJ2-1|-
ASTGTTVREQF
>TRBV19|TRBJ2-1|few
ASSTHPPLYNEQF
>TRBV3-1/TRBV3-2|TRBJ2-7|-
ASSQVGEQY
>TRBV30|TRBJ1-3|-
AGGGGSYSGNTIY
>TRBV19|TRBJ1-5|-
ASSIDWTQGPQH
>TRBV2|TRBJ1-2|-
ASMGTGMEGYT
>TRBV19|TRBJ1-2|-
ASSPTGTGSYGYT
>TRBV30|TRBJ2-7|-
AWRANGPPY
>TRBV7-8|TRBJ2-7|-
ASSPTTYEQY
>TRBV18|TRBJ2-5|-
ASSPETGVGTQY
>TRBV5-1|TRBJ2-7|many
ASSPSGSSYEQY
>TRBV6-1|TRBJ2-7|-
ASSDFFSSSYEQY
>TRBV4-2|TRBJ2-3|-
ASSRTGTSISDTQY
>TRBV28|TRBJ2-4|once
ASSRLRGGVENIQY
>TRBV28|TRBJ1-2|-
ASSMDRGNYGYT
>TRBV19|TRBJ2-2|-
ASSKTGGNTGELF
>TRBV19|TRBJ1-1|-
ASSMQGATEAF
>TRBV12-3/TRBV12-4|TRBJ2-5|-
ASSIGQGRTQY
>TRBV11-2|TRBJ2-7|-
ASSRTQQGYEQY
>TRBV6-2/TRBV6-3|TRBJ1-2|few
ASSLNREPFYGYT
>TRBV28|TRBJ2-7|-
ASTPGEENGEQY
>TRBV19|TRBJ1-1|-
ASSYGYMDTEAF
>TRBV30|TRBJ1-2|once
ASHPGSSWGYT
>TRBV5-1|TRBJ2-6|few
ASSLVTGPNSGANVLT
>TRBV3-1/TRBV3-2|TRBJ2-1|-
ASSKASTFSYNEQF
>TRBV4-3|TRBJ1-2|-
ASSQDRTDLYGYT
>TRBV6-2/TRBV6-3|TRBJ2-6|-
ASSPGQGALGANVLT